These 15 T cell receptor beta chains originate from one sample sequenced in a study of human T cells and chemical hapten exposure. Time point here: patch test 3, about 24 weeks after DPC sensitization. Sample treatment: therapeutic diphenylcyclopropenone sensitization with weekly scalp DPC. From the RACE reads, TCRdb called clonotypes with MiXCR, one entry per CDR3 protein. The sample records some 74,000 distinct CDR3 sequences, 10% to 15% being singletons. The sample here was whole blood, taken in connection with sensitization to the hapten diphenylcyclopropenone (DPC). The receptors come from a woman in her forties or fifties with alopecia areata. Some clones in this sample may be carry-over from other donors' samples.

In this sample, this clonotype turned up many times. The gene calls are TRBV18 and TRBJ2-1, with 11 positions matching TRBD2. This CDR3 has 16 residues. Trimming removed 1 base from V and 7 bases from J; junction bases left unmatched: 6. Germline V lookup: CDR1 KGHSH, CDR2 LQKENI. CDR3 DNA: TGTGCCAGCTCACCACGACAACTAGCGGGAGCTAATGAGCAGTTCTTC. Amino acid sequence: CASSPRQLAGANEQFF.

The DNA for the CDR3 is TGTGCCAGCACAAGACAGGGAGTCAATTCACCCCTCCACTTT. This codes for CASTRQGVNSPLHF. This chain uses TRBV12-3 or TRBV12-4 with TRBJ1-6, with TRBD1 matching over 7 bases. Trimming took 7 bases from V and 7 from J; bases not matched to a gene: 7. The CDR3 consists of 14 residues.

This clonotype was seen ten or more times. This chain uses TRBV7-8 with TRBJ2-3; D ambiguous. V lost 0 bases and J 4 bases, leaving 5 bases between the germline ends. Germline assignment: CDR1 SGHVS and CDR2 FQNEAQ. This CDR3 spans 13 amino acids. The DNA of the CDR3 is TGTGCCAGCAGCTTAGCAGCCCCAGATACGCAGTATTTT. Translating gives CASSLAAPDTQYF.

The chain uses TRBV11-2 and TRBJ2-5, with TRBD1 identical over 9 bases. The CDR3 spans 17 residues. CDR1 is SGHAT, CDR2 FQNNGV, per germline. V lost 5 bases and J lost 5; bases outside the gene matches: 15. This CDR3 is CASSGQGPTRMEETQYF. CDR3 nucleotides: TGTGCCAGCAGCGGACAGGGGCCAACACGGATGGAGGAGACCCAGTACTTC.

This clonotype was seen a single time. The rearrangement links TRBV2 to TRBJ1-1; D is uncertain. The CDR3 contains 13 residues. V dropped 9 bases and J dropped 1 base, with 12 bases sitting between them. Looked up from germline, CDR1 is SNHLY and CDR2 is FYNNEI. CDR3 coding DNA: TGTGCCAGGGGAACAAGGAAGAACACTGAAGCTTTCTTT. Residues: CARGTRKNTEAFF.

The V gene is TRBV4-2, the J gene TRBJ1-4, with D maybe TRBD1 (6 bases). CDR1 LGHNA and CDR2 YNFKEQ come from the germline V gene. V was pared by 2 bases and J by 8 bases, with 12 bases between. The CDR3 contains 14 residues. CDR3 region: CASSQLQGNEKLFF. CDR3 nucleotides: TGTGCCAGCAGCCAATTGCAGGGGAACGAAAAACTGTTTTTT.

In its sample, this clonotype was seen many times. DNA of the CDR3: TGTGCCAGCAGCACCACACTCGGGGATAGCAATCAGCCCCAGCATTTT. It encodes CASSTTLGDSNQPQHF. The chain couples TRBV12-3 or TRBV12-4 to TRBJ1-5; no clear D. This CDR3 contains 16 residues. Trimming stripped 6 bases from V and 0 bases from J, with 15 bases between.

This clonotype was picked up many times. CDR3 region: CASSSGGNGNQPQHF. The CDR3 DNA sequence: TGTGCCAGCAGCTCAGGGGGGAATGGCAATCAGCCCCAGCATTTT. The V and J genes are TRBV7-6 and TRBJ1-5, with 7 bases lining up with TRBD1. CDR3 length: 15 amino acids. The V and J ends lost 4 bases and 2 bases, in that order; junction bases with no gene match: 5. The germline V gene encodes CDR1 SGHVS and CDR2 FNYEAQ.

This clonotype was observed many times. The chain recombines TRBV9 with TRBJ1-1, with D uncertain. The germline V and J ends were trimmed by 4 bases and 2 bases, with 6 bases remaining between them. Germline V lookup: CDR1 SGDLS, CDR2 YYNGEE. The CDR3 runs to 12 residues. This chain's CDR3 is CASSQPNTEAFF. For the CDR3, the DNA is TGTGCCAGCAGCCAACCAAACACTGAAGCTTTCTTT.

The rearrangement joins TRBV29-1 to TRBJ2-2, with 10 positions matching TRBD2. J was trimmed by 5 bases and V by 6 bases; bases with no gene match: 9. Germline lookup yields CDR1 SQVTM and CDR2 ANQGSEA. The CDR3 has 15 residues. DNA for the CDR3: TGCAGCGTCGCGTTCACTAGCGGGGATACCGGGGAGCTGTTTTTT. The encoded protein is CSVAFTSGDTGELFF.

This clonotype was observed a few times. The chain has TRBV18 and TRBJ1-2; 10 bases match TRBD1. This CDR3 region has 14 residues. V shed 6 bases, J shed 6 bases, and the junction held 7 bases outside the gene matches. Per germline, CDR1 KGHSH and CDR2 LQKENI. The CDR3 is CASSRGTGVDGYTF. Here the CDR3 DNA reads TGTGCCAGCTCCCGGGGGACAGGGGTCGATGGCTACACCTTC.

The CDR3 protein is CASSLTSHYNSPLHF. The CDR3 DNA reads as TGTGCCAGCAGCTTAACGTCACACTATAATTCACCCCTCCACTTT. The V call is TRBV7-3, the J call TRBJ1-6, with D unclear. CDR1 is SGHTA, CDR2 FQGTGA, per germline. This CDR3 is built from 15 residues. V was pared by 0 bases and J by 3 bases, with 6 bases between.

This clonotype was seen repeatedly, ten times or more. CDR3 sequence: CSVDKPRDRGGYTF. DNA of the CDR3: TGCAGCGTTGACAAGCCCCGGGACAGGGGTGGCTACACCTTC. J is TRBJ1-2 and V is TRBV29-1; 10 nucleotides line up with TRBD1. The CDR3 has 14 residues. CDR1 and CDR2 (germline): SQVTM, ANQGSEA. Trimming cost V 3 bases and J 7 bases; bases outside gene matches: 8.

This clonotype was seen repeatedly, ten times or more. The rearrangement uses TRBV6-2 or TRBV6-3 and TRBJ2-1, with 11 positions matching TRBD2. The CDR3 loop spans 13 amino acids. The V gene end was trimmed by 4 bases and the J gene end by 9 bases; junction bases not matched to a gene: 2. Germline loops: CDR1 MNHEY, CDR2 SVGEGT. The DNA for the CDR3 is TGTGCCAGCAGTTCGCTAGCGGGAGGTGAGCAGTTCTTC. Protein: CASSSLAGGEQFF.

The chain recombines TRBV4-1 with TRBJ1-4, with D possibly matching TRBD1 (6 bases). V lost 1 base, J lost 6 bases, and 15 bases lay in between. This CDR3 has 16 amino acids. The germline gives CDR1 MGHRA, CDR2 YSYEKL. In DNA, the CDR3 is TGCGCCAGCAGCCAAGGTTTTCCAGGGGAGTATGAAAAACTGTTTTTT. It codes for CASSQGFPGEYEKLFF.